These 30 T cell receptor beta chains came from one sample sequenced in a study of T cell clonality in common variable immunodeficiency. Clones were sequenced by immunoSEQ multiplex PCR, and TCRdb holds only the in-frame ones, with some missing. The sample offers 40,000 or so clones and no singletons, the top ten holding 2.5% to 3.5%. What was sequenced was peripheral blood mononuclear cells. The receptors were sampled from a person between 18 and 75 years old in good health.

This clone was observed at least ten times. Read data end 3 residues before the CDR3 end; the end is taken from the germline J gene. This chain connects TRBV28 to TRBJ2-7; D uncertain. This CDR3 is built from 11 residues. The germline V gene has CDR1 MDHEN and CDR2 SYDVKM. Trimming pared 7 bases from V and 2 bases from J, leaving 6 bases between. CDR3 amino acids: CASKTAYEQYF. CDR3 DNA, as far as it was read: TGTGCCAGCAAAACAGCCTACGAG.

Many counts were recorded for this clone. CDR3 bases read: TGCAGTGCTCGCATCAGGGCGTCTGGGGCCAACGTC. Amino acid sequence: CSARIRASGANV. The full CDR3 is CSARIRASGANVLTF. The V call is TRBV20-1, the J call TRBJ2-6, with TRBD1 as a possible D gene (5 bases). From the germline J gene comes the end of the CDR3, since the read stops 3 residues before it. Germline CDR1 is DFQATT and CDR2 is SNEGSKA (reference sequence). Deletions cut 5 bases from V and 1 base from J, with 12 bases between. The CDR3 consists of 15 residues.

This clone was detected many times. The read terminates 3 residues before the CDR3 end, so the remaining end is supplied by the germline J gene. This sequence joins TRBV20-1 and TRBJ2-5; the D gene could be TRBD1 or TRBD2 (6 bases each). V gave up 5 bases and J gave up 4 bases, with 17 bases separating them. The CDR3 spans 14 residues. CDR1 is DFQATT and CDR2 is SNEGSKA in the germline V gene (reference sequence). CDR3 residues: CSAVALRGGETQYF. The DNA read from the CDR3 is TGCAGTGCTGTCGCCCTCAGGGGAGGAGAGACC.

This clone came up many times. The CDR3 is cut off 3 residues early in the read; its end comes from the germline J gene. The V and J genes are TRBV28 and TRBJ1-1; tentative D call: TRBD1 (5 bases). Germline V gene sequence: CDR1 MDHEN, CDR2 SYDVKM. The CDR3 has 14 residues. V shed 3 bases and J shed 5 bases, with 13 bases lying between them. Partial CDR3 DNA: TGTGCCAGCAGTTTGGGTAAGGGGTGGACTGAA. Translated, it gives CASSLGKGWTE. Given in full, the CDR3 is CASSLGKGWTEAFF.

This clone was detected ten times or more. The read is 3 residues too short to cover the CDR3 end, so that end is filled in from the germline J gene. The rearrangement links TRBV18 to TRBJ2-3; the D is unclear. This CDR3 is built from 16 residues. The V end was cut by 5 bases, the J end by 5 bases, with 20 bases between. CDR1 is KGHSH and CDR2 is LQKENI in the germline V gene. CDR3 sequence: CASSYLQPKGLDTQYF. CDR3 bases read: TGTGCCAGCTCATACCTGCAGCCGAAGGGTTTAGATACG.

This clone was detected many times. The read stops 3 residues short of the end of the CDR3; the missing end is completed from the germline J gene. This chain joins TRBV7-8 and TRBJ1-1; no clear D gene. The CDR3 spans 14 residues. V lost 1 base and J 1 base, leaving 7 bases between the germline ends. Germline V gene sequence: CDR1 SGHVS, CDR2 FQNEAQ. The sequenced CDR3 bases are TGTGCCAGCAGCTTAGAGCGGGGGAACACTGAA. Translated, it gives CASSLERGNTE. The whole CDR3 protein reads CASSLERGNTEAFF.

This clone was counted many times. The read ends 3 residues shy of where the CDR3 ends; the end is completed using the germline J gene. The chain couples TRBV2 to TRBJ1-5, with a possible D match to TRBD1 (5 bases). V lost 10 bases and J lost 0, with 10 bases in between. The CDR3 extends over 13 amino acids. The germline V gene encodes CDR1 SNHLY and CDR2 FYNNEI. The DNA read from the CDR3 is TGTGCCATCGGACAAAATAGCAATCAGCCC. Residues: CAIGQNSNQP. The full CDR3 sequence reads CAIGQNSNQPQHF.

This clone was detected many times. The CDR3 extends 3 residues past the end of the read, so its final part is completed from the germline J gene. The chain recombines TRBV19 with TRBJ2-1, with D possibly TRBD2 on 5 matching bases. This CDR3 comprises 15 residues. Looked up from germline, CDR1 is LNHDA and CDR2 is SQIVND (reference sequence). Trimming removed 4 bases from V and 7 bases from J, with 17 bases in between. CDR3 residues: CASSTGGIRGNEQFF. CDR3 DNA, as far as it was read: TGTGCCAGTAGTACAGGTGGCATCCGGGGAAATGAG.

This clone was detected many times. The read stops 3 residues short of the end of the CDR3; the missing end is completed from the germline J gene. The V call is TRBV5-1, the J call TRBJ2-7; 7 nucleotides match TRBD2. After removal of 1 base from V and 2 bases from J, the junction contained 3 bases not matched to a gene. CDR1 and CDR2 from the germline V gene are SGHRS and YFSETQ. The CDR3 loop spans 14 amino acids. The CDR3 sequence is CASSLISGPYEQYF. The covered CDR3 bases are TGCGCCAGCAGCTTGATTAGCGGGCCCTACGAG.

This clone was seen at least ten times. Coverage ceases 3 residues before the CDR3 finishes, and the germline J gene fills in the end. The chain has TRBV28 and TRBJ2-5, with TRBD1 identical over 7 bases. The CDR3 loop spans 14 amino acids. CDR1 and CDR2 (germline): MDHEN, SYDVKM. Unmatched junction bases numbered 4, after V lost 6 bases and J lost 0 bases. The sequenced part of the CDR3 DNA is TGTGCCAGCAGACGGGACAGAAACCAAGAGACC. This codes for CASRRDRNQET. The full CDR3 protein is CASRRDRNQETQYF.

This clone was detected ten times or more. From the germline J gene comes the end of the CDR3, since the read stops 3 residues before it. This chain uses TRBV29-1 with TRBJ1-2; D is possibly TRBD1 (6 bases). The V end was cut by 7 bases, the J end by 5 bases, with 20 bases between. This CDR3 has 14 amino acids. Germline CDR1 and CDR2: SQVTM and ANQGSEA. The DNA read from the CDR3 is TGCAGCGGTACCTCTCCGGGAGGGGGTTATGGC. Translating it yields CSGTSPGGGYG. The whole CDR3 protein reads CSGTSPGGGYGYTF.

This clone has a count of ten or more. The part of the CDR3 DNA that was read is TGCGCCAGCAGCTTGGGGCAGACTTCCTATGGC. Translation: CASSLGQTSYG. The entire CDR3 is CASSLGQTSYGYTF. The chain links TRBV5-1 to TRBJ1-2; D call uncertain. The read terminates 3 residues before the CDR3 end, so the remaining end is supplied by the germline J gene. Germline CDR1 is SGHRS and CDR2 is YFSETQ. V shed 0 bases and J shed 4 bases, with 10 bases lying between them. This CDR3 has 14 residues.

This clone was counted between two and nine times. The read comes to an end 3 residues before the CDR3 does, leaving the germline J gene to fill in the end. In the same sample, other DNA sequences code for this CDR3. The chain recombines TRBV19 with TRBJ2-7; the D gene is possibly TRBD2 (6 bases). The CDR3 is 14 residues long. Trimming removed 4 bases at V and 6 bases at J, with 16 bases between. Germline values: CDR1 LNHDA, CDR2 SQIVND (reference sequence). CDR3 amino acids: CASSTAGGPIEQYF. CDR3 DNA (partial): TGTGCCAGTAGTACAGCAGGAGGGCCTATCGAG. Full variable domain (missing parts from reference TRBV19 and TRBJ2-7): DGGITQSPKYLFRKEGQNVTLSCEQNLNHDAMYWYRQDPGQGLRLIYYSQIVNDFQKGDIAEGYSVSREKKESFPLTVTSAQKNPTAFYLCASSTAGGPIEQYFGPGTRLTVT.

This clone has a handful of counts. CDR3 loop: CASSDNSETQYF. Incomplete CDR3 DNA: TGTGCCAGCAGTGATAACTCGGAGACC. This chain connects TRBV2 to TRBJ2-5; no clear D. The sequence runs out 3 residues before the end of the CDR3; the remainder is reconstructed from the germline J gene. CDR1 and CDR2 from the germline V gene are SNHLY and FYNNEI. Trimming left V 3 bases short and J 5 bases short, with 7 bases between. The CDR3 runs to 12 residues.

Worth noting for this clone: The read ends 3 residues early relative to the CDR3; the germline J gene fills the gap. V gene TRBV11-3 combines with J gene TRBJ2-3; TRBD2 aligns across 9 bases. V was pared by 2 bases and J by 4 bases, with 4 bases of the junction left unmatched. The CDR3 covers 15 residues. Germline V gene sequence: CDR1 SGHNT, CDR2 YENEEA. The DNA read from the CDR3 is TGTGCCAGCAGCTTACAAGCGGGAGGTCCAGATACG. This codes for CASSLQAGGPDT. The entire CDR3 reads CASSLQAGGPDTQYF.

In its sample, this clone was seen many times. The CDR3 end falls 3 residues outside the read, so it is completed with the germline J gene. The chain couples TRBV19 to TRBJ2-3; 13 bases align to TRBD2. Germline CDR1 reads LNHDA; CDR2 reads SQIVND (reference sequence). The CDR3 runs 15 residues. The part of the CDR3 DNA that was read is TGTGCCAGTAGGTCAGGACTAGCGGGAGAGGAGACG. Residues: CASRSGLAGEET. The complete CDR3 reads CASRSGLAGEETQYF.

This clone was seen ten or more times. Partial CDR3 DNA: TGTGCCAGTATCGTGACAGGGGTAAACACTGAA. Its translation is CASIVTGVNTE. The whole CDR3 is CASIVTGVNTEAFF. The V call is TRBV19, the J call TRBJ1-1; the match to TRBD1 covers 8 bases. The read halts 3 residues ahead of the CDR3 end, with the missing end drawn from the germline J gene. The CDR3 runs to 14 residues. After removal of 7 bases from V and 2 bases from J, the junction contained 6 bases not matched to a gene. Per germline, CDR1 LNHDA and CDR2 SQIVND (reference sequence). The full variable domain, in which reference TRBV19 and TRBJ1-1 provide the parts outside the CDR3, is DGGITQSPKYLFRKEGQNVTLSCEQNLNHDAMYWYRQDPGQGLRLIYYSQIVNDFQKGDIAEGYSVSREKKESFPLTVTSAQKNPTAFYLCASIVTGVNTEAFFGQGTRLTVV.

This clone was picked up many times. The CDR3 is cut off 3 residues early in the read; its end comes from the germline J gene. The V and J genes are TRBV18 and TRBJ1-1; 9 bases agree with TRBD1. V trimming: 3 bases; J trimming: 4 bases; junction bases outside the gene matches: 0. In germline, CDR1 is KGHSH, CDR2 LQKENI. The CDR3 loop spans 13 amino acids. The covered CDR3 bases are TGTGCCAGCTCACCGGACAGGGGCACTGAA. Translated: CASSPDRGTE. The full CDR3 protein reads CASSPDRGTEAFF.

A note on this clone: The read halts 3 residues ahead of the CDR3 end, with the missing end drawn from the germline J gene. V usage is TRBV30 and J usage is TRBJ1-6, with 7 nucleotides matching TRBD1. The CDR3 loop spans 15 amino acids. With V trimmed by 3 bases and J by 8 bases, 10 bases remained unmatched. The germline V gene has CDR1 GTSNPN and CDR2 SVGIG (reference sequence). CDR3 in amino acids: CAWSRGTGDYSPLHF. Partial CDR3 DNA: TGTGCCTGGAGCAGGGGCACAGGGGATTATTCACCC. The complete variable domain, with remaining parts taken from reference TRBV30 and TRBJ1-6, reads SQTIHQWPATLVQPVGSPLSLECTVEGTSNPNLYWYRQAAGRGLQLLFYSVGIGQISSEVPQNLSASRPQDRQFILSSKKLLLSDSGFYLCAWSRGTGDYSPLHFGNGTRLTVT.

This clone was observed at least ten times. The read terminates 3 residues before the CDR3 end, so the remaining end is supplied by the germline J gene. This rearrangement joins TRBV28 to TRBJ2-7; 7 bases are a match to TRBD2. The CDR3 length is 14 residues. Unmatched junction bases numbered 5, after V lost 3 bases and J lost 3 bases. Germline assignment: CDR1 MDHEN and CDR2 SYDVKM. The CDR3 DNA, read in part, is TGTGCCAGCAGTTTGGGGGACTACCTCTACGAG. It codes for CASSLGDYLYE. The entire CDR3 is CASSLGDYLYEQYF.

This clone was recorded at least ten times. The read ends 3 residues early relative to the CDR3; the germline J gene fills the gap. The chain combines TRBV20-1 with TRBJ2-7, with D hard to call. Germline CDR1 and CDR2: DFQATT and SNEGSKA (reference sequence). V was pared by 3 bases and J by 3 bases, with 6 bases between. This CDR3 is built from 11 residues. The CDR3 DNA, read in part, is TGCAGTGCTAGTTCCCTCTACGAG. Its protein is CSASSLYE. The CDR3 in full is CSASSLYEQYF.

This clone was picked up many times. The read falls 3 residues short of the CDR3 end, and the missing part is taken from the germline J gene. The chain has TRBV5-1 and TRBJ2-3, with 8 bases matching TRBD2. The length of the CDR3 is 15 residues. CDR1 and CDR2 (germline): SGHRS, YFSETQ. V dropped 4 bases and J dropped 1; count of bases not matched to a gene: 5. Here the CDR3 reads CASSRTSSRTDTQYF. CDR3 bases read: TGCGCCAGCAGCCGGACTAGCAGCCGCACAGATACG.

This clone has a count of ten or more. The observed sequence ends 3 residues before the CDR3 terminus, with the missing tail filled in from the germline J gene. The chain carries TRBV20-1 and TRBJ2-3; TRBD2 matches 13 bases. CDR1 is DFQATT and CDR2 is SNEGSKA in the germline V gene (reference sequence). The ends lost 0 bases at V and 4 bases at J; junction bases unmatched: 10. The CDR3 is 18 residues long. CDR3 DNA (partial): TGCAGTGCTAGAGATATCAAGACTAGCGGGAGGCTTGCAGATACG. It translates to CSARDIKTSGRLADT. The whole CDR3 region reads CSARDIKTSGRLADTQYF.

The table lists this clone with a few counts. The read ends 3 residues before the CDR3 terminus; that terminus is restored from the germline J gene. The V and J genes are TRBV19 and TRBJ2-3; D remains unclear. CDR1 and CDR2 (germline): LNHDA, SQIVND (reference sequence). The CDR3 contains 13 residues. Partial CDR3 DNA: TGTGCCACCTCACTCCGGTACCAAGAGACG. It encodes CATSLRYQET. The CDR3 in its entirety is CATSLRYQETQYF.

This clone was observed many times. The read halts 3 residues ahead of the CDR3 end, with the missing end drawn from the germline J gene. The chain couples TRBV4-2 to TRBJ2-2; the match to TRBD2 covers 7 bases. The ends lost 2 bases at V and 4 bases at J; junction bases unmatched: 1. Germline V lookup: CDR1 LGHNA, CDR2 YNFKEQ. This CDR3 comprises 14 residues. The DNA read from the CDR3 is TGTGCCAGCAGCCAACCGGGGGGCACCGGGGAG. It yields the protein CASSQPGGTGE. The full CDR3 sequence reads CASSQPGGTGELFF.

Comments on this clone: The sequenced fragment ends 3 residues before the CDR3 boundary, so the rest is inferred from the germline J gene. This rearrangement joins TRBV7-8 to TRBJ1-1; D remains ambiguous. This CDR3 contains 16 residues. Trimming took 5 bases from V and 0 from J, leaving 16 bases between them. Per germline, CDR1 SGHVS and CDR2 FQNEAQ. CDR3 residues: CASSPPGSRLNTEAFF. The CDR3 DNA, read in part, is TGTGCCAGCAGCCCCCCAGGAAGTAGGCTGAACACTGAA.

This clone was recorded at least ten times. The CDR3 goes on 3 residues after the read ends, and that part is filled in from the germline J gene. The chain combines TRBV19 with TRBJ2-2, with TRBD1 matching over 7 bases. Germline V gene data show CDR1 as LNHDA and CDR2 as SQIVND (reference sequence). Trimming took 6 bases from V and 5 from J; bases not matched to a gene: 9. The CDR3 length is 15 residues. CDR3 region: CASSPTGWNTGELFF. The part of the CDR3 DNA that was read is TGTGCCAGTAGCCCGACAGGGTGGAATACCGGGGAG.

Many counts were recorded for this clone. The read ends 3 residues shy of where the CDR3 ends; the end is completed using the germline J gene. This chain joins TRBV5-6 and TRBJ2-1; no clear D. Trimming left V 1 base short and J 5 bases short, with 4 bases between. CDR3 length equals 12 residues. Germline assignment: CDR1 SGHDT and CDR2 YYEEEE. The CDR3 sequence: CASSLINNEQFF. Incomplete CDR3 DNA: TGTGCCAGCAGCTTGATAAACAATGAG. Using reference TRBV5-6 and TRBJ2-1 for the parts outside the CDR3, the full variable domain is DAGVTQSPTHLIKTRGQQVTLRCSPKSGHDTVSWYQQALGQGPQFIFQYYEEEERQRGNFPDRFSGHQFPNYSSELNVNALLLGDSALYLCASSLINNEQFFGPGTRLTVL.

This clone was seen ten or more times. With the read ending 3 residues before the CDR3 end, the germline J gene is used to fill in that end. This chain joins TRBV7-3 and TRBJ2-6, with a weak D call TRBD1 (6 bases). CDR1 and CDR2 from the germline V gene are SGHTA and FQGTGA. The CDR3 contains 18 residues. The V end was cut by 5 bases, the J end by 0 bases, with 17 bases between. The sequenced CDR3 bases are TGTGCCAGCAGCCCCCTGCGACAGGCCGGCTCTGGGGCCAACGTC. Translated: CASSPLRQAGSGANV. The full CDR3 sequence reads CASSPLRQAGSGANVLTF.

This clone was seen repeatedly, ten times or more. The CDR3 DNA, read in part, is TGTGCCAGCAGCTTAGTCGCACTCGTGTCAGATACG. Its translation: CASSLVALVSDT. The CDR3, in full, reads CASSLVALVSDTQYF. The chain couples TRBV7-6 to TRBJ2-3; no clear D. The read ends 3 residues early relative to the CDR3; the germline J gene fills the gap. The V end was cut by 1 base, the J end by 4 bases, with 12 bases between. The CDR3 has 15 amino acids. Germline CDR1 reads SGHVS; CDR2 reads FNYEAQ.